This TCR beta chain was sequenced for a study of cytomegalovirus exposure and HLA in healthy donors. As for the study in general: Samples from HLA-typed donors yielded approximately 88 million unique TCRs in an early data release. Study results and limitations: Compared with the approximately 680-donor mean, an Asian-associated ancestry cluster reportedly had fewer N-insertions, according to a later analysis. Previous analysis showed most TCR beta V segments were productive about 87% or about 30% of the time. What a later analysis showed was that several of the most significant clusters appeared linked to common viral pathogens.

Amplification used 60 Vbeta primers and 13 Jbeta primers. Produced via immunoSEQ multiplex PCR; TCRdb's table is partial and in-frame only. The data hold 170,000 or so clones, with 75% to 85% observed a single time. As regards this clone: The antigen is undetermined.

Sequencing was carried out using PBMCs. This clonotype was sampled from a young woman in good health and CMV-seropositive.

CDR3: CASSIGTGNSYEQYF. In nucleotides, the CDR3 is TGTGCCAGTAGTATTGGGACAGGCAACTCCTACGAGCAGTACTTC. The chain has TRBV19 and TRBJ2-7, with TRBD1 matching 8 bases. The CDR3 length is 15 residues. Trimming at V came to 3 bases and at J to 0 bases, leaving 4 bases not matched to a gene. Germline CDR1 LNHDA, CDR2 SQIVND (reference sequence).